This is a list of T cell receptor beta chains from one sample in a study of T-cell reconstitution after alpha-beta-depleted transplantation in children. One entry per CDR3 protein, called by TCRdb with MiXCR from the PCR reads. The sample carries approximately 650,000 distinct CDR3 sequences, about an eighth recorded once. This specimen was PBMCs, taken before TCRalphabeta/CD19-depleted stem cell transplant. The receptors shown here come from a girl aged 2-15 years with congenital amegakaryocytic thrombocytopenia, due to receive a stem cell transplant. CDR3s include the opening cysteine and the closing phenylalanine or tryptophan. The D gene is left open where the match is weak. Expanded clones are given a class, and other clones once, few, many or no size at all.

v_gene: TRBV5-1; d_gene: -; j_gene: TRBJ2-3; abundance: -; CDR3nt: TGCGCCAGCAGCCCCAGTATCAGACTAGATACGCAGTATTTT; CDR3aa: CASSPSIRLDTQYF
v_gene: TRBV4-2; d_gene: TRBD2; j_gene: TRBJ2-1; abundance: -; CDR3nt: TGTGCCAGCAGCCAAGATCGGACAACTAGCGGGAGTAATGAGCAGTTCTTC; CDR3aa: CASSQDRTTSGSNEQFF
v_gene: TRBV28; d_gene: -; j_gene: TRBJ2-1; abundance: few; CDR3nt: TGTGCCAGCAGTTCCCGGGACGTTCCGGTGGTTTTC; CDR3aa: CASSSRDVPVVF
v_gene: TRBV20-1; d_gene: TRBD2; j_gene: TRBJ2-7; abundance: many; CDR3nt: TGCAGTGCTAGAGCCCTCCGAGCGGGAGGCTACGAGCAGTACTTC; CDR3aa: CSARALRAGGYEQYF
v_gene: TRBV5-1; d_gene: TRBD2; j_gene: TRBJ2-1; abundance: many; CDR3nt: TGCGCCAGCAGGGTCCGGACTAGCGGGAGTGTTGGCCGAGATGAGCAGTTCTTC; CDR3aa: CASRVRTSGSVGRDEQFF
v_gene: TRBV5-1; d_gene: TRBD2; j_gene: TRBJ2-2; abundance: many; CDR3nt: TGCGCCAGCAGCTTACTAGCGGGAGTTCGGGCCGGGGAGCTGTTTTTT; CDR3aa: CASSLLAGVRAGELFF
v_gene: TRBV5-6; d_gene: -; j_gene: TRBJ2-1; abundance: -; CDR3nt: TGTGCCAGCAGCTTGGTTCTCGGTTCTGGCCCAGGGTCGTCCTACGAGCAGTTCTTC; CDR3aa: CASSLVLGSGPGSSYEQFF
v_gene: TRBV4-1; d_gene: TRBD1; j_gene: TRBJ2-1; abundance: many; CDR3nt: TGCGCCAGCAGCCAAGAGGGACAGGAAAGCTCCTACAATGAGCAGTTCTTC; CDR3aa: CASSQEGQESSYNEQFF
v_gene: TRBV20-1; d_gene: -; j_gene: TRBJ1-1; abundance: -; CDR3nt: TGCAGTGCTAGATTCGGGGTCTGGGAAGCTTTCTTT; CDR3aa: CSARFGVWEAFF
v_gene: TRBV7-8; d_gene: TRBD2; j_gene: TRBJ2-2; abundance: -; CDR3nt: TGTGCCAGCAGCTCATTTAGCGGGAAGGCCGGGGAGCTGTTTTTT; CDR3aa: CASSSFSGKAGELFF
v_gene: TRBV5-1; d_gene: TRBD2; j_gene: TRBJ2-5; abundance: many; CDR3nt: TGCGCCAGCAGCTTTCTAGCGGACCAAGAGACCCAGTACTTC; CDR3aa: CASSFLADQETQYF
v_gene: TRBV7-6; d_gene: -; j_gene: TRBJ2-5; abundance: few; CDR3nt: TGTGCCAGCAGCTTACCCCCAGGGGACCAAGAGACCCAGTACTTC; CDR3aa: CASSLPPGDQETQYF
v_gene: TRBV20-1; d_gene: TRBD2; j_gene: TRBJ2-7; abundance: -; CDR3nt: TGCAGTGCTAGTATTGTAGCGGGAGGGGCCTACGAGCAGTACTTC; CDR3aa: CSASIVAGGAYEQYF
v_gene: TRBV3-1; d_gene: -; j_gene: TRBJ2-1; abundance: -; CDR3nt: TGTGCCAGCAGCCGCCTGAGCGTTTACAATGAGCAGTTCTTC; CDR3aa: CASSRLSVYNEQFF
v_gene: TRBV20-1; d_gene: -; j_gene: TRBJ2-1; abundance: -; CDR3nt: TGCAGTGCTAGCGGGAGGGGGCATGAGCAGTTCTTC; CDR3aa: CSASGRGHEQFF
v_gene: TRBV20-1; d_gene: TRBD2; j_gene: TRBJ2-1; abundance: many; CDR3nt: TGCAGTGCTAGAGATCCTCCTGGGACTAGCGTCCGGGGGGGCTCCTACAATGAGCAGTTCTTC; CDR3aa: CSARDPPGTSVRGGSYNEQFF
v_gene: TRBV5-1; d_gene: TRBD2; j_gene: TRBJ2-1; abundance: many; CDR3nt: TGCGCCAGCAGCTTGGAACCTAGCGGGAGAGGAAATGAGCAGTTCTTC; CDR3aa: CASSLEPSGRGNEQFF
v_gene: TRBV7-9; d_gene: TRBD2; j_gene: TRBJ2-3; abundance: few; CDR3nt: TGTGCCAGCAGCGACCTAGCGGGAGTTAGGGATACGCAGTATTTT; CDR3aa: CASSDLAGVRDTQYF
v_gene: TRBV7-2; d_gene: TRBD2; j_gene: TRBJ2-7; abundance: few; CDR3nt: TGTGCCAGCAGCTTAGCTCCTAGCGGGAGAAGCTCCTACGAGCAGTACTTC; CDR3aa: CASSLAPSGRSSYEQYF
v_gene: TRBV10-3; d_gene: -; j_gene: TRBJ2-3; abundance: many; CDR3nt: TGTGCCATCAGTGAGTTCAGTTCGTTCCGCACAGATACGCAGTATTTT; CDR3aa: CAISEFSSFRTDTQYF
v_gene: TRBV27; d_gene: TRBD2; j_gene: TRBJ2-2; abundance: -; CDR3nt: TGTGCCAGCAGACTCTGGGGGGGCGGGGAGCTGTTTTTT; CDR3aa: CASRLWGGGELFF
v_gene: TRBV7-6; d_gene: -; j_gene: TRBJ1-4; abundance: few; CDR3nt: TGTGCCAGCAGCCCCGAGCAGGCAGCAGGGGAAAAACTGTTTTTT; CDR3aa: CASSPEQAAGEKLFF
v_gene: TRBV12-3/TRBV12-4; d_gene: TRBD2; j_gene: TRBJ2-1; abundance: -; CDR3nt: TGTGCCAGCAGTTCTCTAGCGGGGACTATAAACAATGAGCAGTTCTTC; CDR3aa: CASSSLAGTINNEQFF
v_gene: TRBV12-3/TRBV12-4; d_gene: TRBD2; j_gene: TRBJ2-7; abundance: -; CDR3nt: TGTGCCAGCAGTCCCGGGACTATCTTTCACGAGCAGTACTTC; CDR3aa: CASSPGTIFHEQYF
v_gene: TRBV12-3/TRBV12-4; d_gene: -; j_gene: TRBJ1-4; abundance: many; CDR3nt: TGTGCCAGCAGTTCCGACGGGACCCCGTCAGAAAAACTGTTTTTT; CDR3aa: CASSSDGTPSEKLFF
v_gene: TRBV6-1; d_gene: -; j_gene: TRBJ2-7; abundance: -; CDR3nt: TGTGCCAGCAGACTACGACCCACAGGGAACTACGAGCAGTACTTC; CDR3aa: CASRLRPTGNYEQYF
v_gene: TRBV6-2/TRBV6-3; d_gene: TRBD2; j_gene: TRBJ2-7; abundance: -; CDR3nt: TGTGCCAGCAGTTACCGCCCCCGACTAGCGGGTTTTCCATTTTCCTACGAGCAGTACTTC; CDR3aa: CASSYRPRLAGFPFSYEQYF
v_gene: TRBV20-1; d_gene: TRBD2; j_gene: TRBJ2-3; abundance: many; CDR3nt: TGCAGTGCTCCAGTTAGCGGGATAAGCACAGATACGCAGTATTTT; CDR3aa: CSAPVSGISTDTQYF
v_gene: TRBV24-1; d_gene: -; j_gene: TRBJ2-1; abundance: few; CDR3nt: TGTGCCACCAGTGACAACAGGGCAAGCTCCTACAATGAGCAGTTCTTC; CDR3aa: CATSDNRASSYNEQFF
v_gene: TRBV5-1; d_gene: -; j_gene: TRBJ2-6; abundance: many; CDR3nt: TGCGCCAGCAGCTTGGCCCGCCCTTCCGGGGCCAACGTCCTGACTTTC; CDR3aa: CASSLARPSGANVLTF
v_gene: TRBV7-6; d_gene: TRBD1; j_gene: TRBJ1-2; abundance: -; CDR3nt: TGTGCCAGCAGCTTGGGACAGGGCCCGATCTATGGCTACACCTTC; CDR3aa: CASSLGQGPIYGYTF
v_gene: TRBV7-8; d_gene: TRBD2; j_gene: TRBJ2-3; abundance: many; CDR3nt: TGTGCCAGCAGCGCCCCCTCCGGGACTAGCGGGAGAAGGGATACGCAGTATTTT; CDR3aa: CASSAPSGTSGRRDTQYF
v_gene: TRBV5-1; d_gene: -; j_gene: TRBJ2-1; abundance: few; CDR3nt: TGCGCCAGCAGCCGTATTCCCCAAAGCTCCTACAATGAGCAGTTCTTC; CDR3aa: CASSRIPQSSYNEQFF
v_gene: TRBV20-1; d_gene: -; j_gene: TRBJ2-1; abundance: many; CDR3nt: TGCAGTGCTAGAGAGGCCTCCTACAATGAGCAGTTCTTC; CDR3aa: CSAREASYNEQFF
v_gene: TRBV7-2; d_gene: TRBD2; j_gene: TRBJ2-3; abundance: few; CDR3nt: TGTGCCAGCAGCTTAGGCGGGAGGACCAGGTTTGGGCAGTATTTT; CDR3aa: CASSLGGRTRFGQYF
v_gene: TRBV5-1; d_gene: -; j_gene: TRBJ2-3; abundance: -; CDR3nt: TGCGCCAGCAGCTTGGTGGAACCTAGCACAGATACGCAGTATTTT; CDR3aa: CASSLVEPSTDTQYF
v_gene: TRBV7-2; d_gene: -; j_gene: TRBJ1-5; abundance: few; CDR3nt: TGTGCCAGCAGCTTATCTCCCGCTCAGCCCCAGCATTTT; CDR3aa: CASSLSPAQPQHF
v_gene: TRBV20-1; d_gene: -; j_gene: TRBJ2-3; abundance: few; CDR3nt: TGCAGTGCTAGAGCTCCTCGCGGCTGGGGTGCCGATACGCAGTATTTT; CDR3aa: CSARAPRGWGADTQYF
v_gene: TRBV14; d_gene: -; j_gene: TRBJ2-7; abundance: -; CDR3nt: TGTGCCAGCAGCTACTGGGGGTACTACGATCAGTACTTC; CDR3aa: CASSYWGYYDQYF
v_gene: TRBV12-3/TRBV12-4; d_gene: TRBD1; j_gene: TRBJ2-3; abundance: few; CDR3nt: TGTGCCAGCAGTGACCCTCAGGGACAGTCCACAGATACGCAGTATTTT; CDR3aa: CASSDPQGQSTDTQYF
v_gene: TRBV16; d_gene: -; j_gene: TRBJ2-1; abundance: -; CDR3nt: TGTGCCAGCAGCCAACTGACCCGCCGGAATGAGCAGTTCTTC; CDR3aa: CASSQLTRRNEQFF